This T cell receptor beta chain was documented in a study of OX40 agonist ivuxolimab in advanced cancers. Broadly, across the study: Ivuxolimab was an agonistic, fully human IgG2 monoclonal antibody directed against OX40 (CD134), a costimulatory receptor. Intravenous ivuxolimab was administered to patients every 2 weeks at six dose levels: 0.01, 0.1, 0.3, 1.5, 3 and 10 mg/kg. Of the roughly 51 patients in dose escalation, about 19 had hepatocellular carcinoma, some 15 had melanoma, 9 had renal cell carcinoma and 9 had head and neck cancer. The dose-escalation cohort was over 70% male with a mean age of approximately 60 years, ranging from roughly 20 to 80. Patients were allowed to have had prior anti-PD-1, anti-PD-L1 or anti-CTLA-4 therapy, and 40% to 45% of the dose-escalation patients had been treated with checkpoint inhibitors. Three dose-escalation patients achieved partial responses, one with hepatocellular carcinoma and two with cutaneous melanoma. Peripheral TCRbeta sequencing aimed to test whether ivuxolimab altered TCR sequence diversity and caused clonal T-cell expansion. The paper reports the monotherapy dose-escalation portion (N of about 47 patients) of the phase I ivuxolimab trial.

Paper-wide results and their limitations: Partial responders in the 0.1-3.0 mg/kg groups had among the lowest normalized peripheral clonal expansion, especially among CD8+ T cells. Low levels of normalized T-cell clonal expansion were also seen in some patients who did not respond. At doses from 0.1 to 3.0 mg/kg, clonal expansion was seen in both CD4+ and CD8+ blood T cells between baseline and week 6. After ivuxolimab, more expanded clones were found on average in CD8+ T cells than in CD4+ T cells. Antigen specificity was not determined for the clonally expanded peripheral T cells.

Of note for this clone: Its antigen specificity is not known. The record has no base qualities; no much larger clone is one base away.

The trial excluded patients who had a history of autoimmune disease or who were on systemic immunosuppression. Peripheral blood for TCR sequencing was drawn from every dose cohort at baseline, at cycle 4 day 1 and at cycle 7 day 1. The samples were taken from a phase I, first-in-human, multicenter, open-label dose-escalation trial of ivuxolimab. Adults with locally advanced or metastatic melanoma, renal cell carcinoma, hepatocellular carcinoma or head and neck squamous cell carcinoma were enrolled in the trial. CD4+ and CD8+ T cells were sorted separately from peripheral blood before TCR sequencing. To sequence the TCRbeta CDR3 region, genomic DNA was isolated from the sorted cells. The immunoSEQ Assay was used to sequence the TCRbeta CDR3 regions. Not all clones reach the TCRdb copy of this immuneACCESS table, which keeps in-frame sequences only. Checked studies attribute under half of the gap to unresolved V genes and leave the rest unexplained. Across this sample there are 95,000 or so clones, with approximately 85% seen only once. The ten largest clones represent 3.5% to 4.5% of the sample.

The CDR3, cysteine through phenylalanine, is 12 amino acids long. The sequence is cut down to CDR3 DNA, 36 bases in frame from base 1. The junction carries 6 bases between V and J, which are trimmed by 4 bases and 6 bases respectively. CDR1 SNHLY and CDR2 FYNNEI are derived from the germline V gene. The material sequenced was CD4+ or CD8+ T cells sorted from blood, taken in a trial of the OX40 agonist ivuxolimab. The TCR sequence derives from an adult with an advanced solid tumor such as melanoma, head and neck, liver or kidney cancer. The V gene is TRBV2 and the J gene is TRBJ2-2, with the D segment identity uncertain. The DNA sequence is TGTGCCAGCAGTGGATGGGCCGGGGAGCTGTTTTTT. It translates to CASSGWAGELFF.